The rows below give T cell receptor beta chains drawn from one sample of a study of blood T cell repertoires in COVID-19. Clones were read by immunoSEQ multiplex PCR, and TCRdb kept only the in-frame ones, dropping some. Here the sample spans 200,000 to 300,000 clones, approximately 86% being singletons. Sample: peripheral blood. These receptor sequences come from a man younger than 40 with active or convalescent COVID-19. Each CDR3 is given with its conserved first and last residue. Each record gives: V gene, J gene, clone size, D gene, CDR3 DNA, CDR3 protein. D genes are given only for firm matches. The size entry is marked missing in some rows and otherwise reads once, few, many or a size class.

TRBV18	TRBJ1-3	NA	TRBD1	TGTGCCAGCTCACGGGACAGGCGGAATGAACGAGTATCTGGAAACACCATATATTTT	CASSRDRRNERVSGNTIYF
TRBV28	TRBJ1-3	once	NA	TGTGCCAGCAGCACAGGGACGGCTGGAAACACCATATATTTT	CASSTGTAGNTIYF
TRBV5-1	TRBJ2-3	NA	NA	TGCGCCAGCAGCTTGGGCTACACAGATACGCAGTATTTT	CASSLGYTDTQYF
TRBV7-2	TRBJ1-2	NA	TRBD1	TGTGCCAGCACCCTTACCTCTGGGACAGGGCTGGGCTACACCTTC	CASTLTSGTGLGYTF
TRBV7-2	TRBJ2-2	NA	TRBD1	TGTGCCAGCAGCTGGCGACAGGGGGCTACCGGGGAGCTGTTTTTT	CASSWRQGATGELFF
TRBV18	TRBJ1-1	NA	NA	TGTGCCAGCTCACCACGATCGCCCCCAGGGGACACTGAAGCTTTCTTT	CASSPRSPPGDTEAFF
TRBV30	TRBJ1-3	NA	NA	TGTGCCTGGAGTGTTTTGGGAGCCTCTGGAAACACCATATATTTT	CAWSVLGASGNTIYF
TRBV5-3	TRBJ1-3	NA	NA	TGTGCCAGACGGACAGACGGAAACACCATATATTTT	CARRTDGNTIYF
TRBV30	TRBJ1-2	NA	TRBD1	TGTGCCTGTAAACCTCCGGGACAGTCTTATGGCTACACCTTC	CACKPPGQSYGYTF
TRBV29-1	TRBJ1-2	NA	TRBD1	TGCAGCGCCGGGACAGCCAATGGCTACACCTTC	CSAGTANGYTF
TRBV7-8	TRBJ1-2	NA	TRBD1	TGTGCCAGCGGCAACAGGGGGCGCCATGCTAACTATGGCTACACCTTC	CASGNRGRHANYGYTF
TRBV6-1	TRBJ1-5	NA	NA	TGTGCCAGCAGTGAAAGGGGGAGGGAAAATCAGCCCCAGCATTTT	CASSERGRENQPQHF
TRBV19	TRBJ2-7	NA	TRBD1	TGTGCCAGTAGTCCTCGCCGGGACAGCGACTACGAGCAGTACTTC	CASSPRRDSDYEQYF
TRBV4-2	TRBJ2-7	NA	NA	TGTGCCAGCAGCCAAGTTAGCCAGATGCCCCTGGAGCAGTACTTC	CASSQVSQMPLEQYF
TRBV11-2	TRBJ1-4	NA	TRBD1	TGTGCCAGCAGCTGGGACAGTGTAAATGAAAAACTGTTTTTT	CASSWDSVNEKLFF
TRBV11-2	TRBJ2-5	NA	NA	TGTGCCAGCAGCTCACAAGAGACCCAGTACTTC	CASSSQETQYF
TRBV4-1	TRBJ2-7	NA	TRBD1	TGCGCCAGCAGCCACGGACAGGGGAACGAAAACGAGCAGTACTTC	CASSHGQGNENEQYF
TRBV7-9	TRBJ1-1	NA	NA	TGTGCCAGCAGCCCGGGCGCTACAGGGAGCACTGAAGCTTTCTTT	CASSPGATGSTEAFF
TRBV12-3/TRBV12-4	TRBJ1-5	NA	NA	TGTGCCAGCAGTTTAGGAGGGGGACAGCCCCAGCATTTT	CASSLGGGQPQHF
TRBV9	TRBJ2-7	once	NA	TGTGCCAGCAGCGCCCACCAGGGGAACTCCTACGAGCAGTACTTC	CASSAHQGNSYEQYF
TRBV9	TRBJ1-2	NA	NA	TGTGCCAGCCTAGCCCCGGGTGCGGGCTACACCTTC	CASLAPGAGYTF
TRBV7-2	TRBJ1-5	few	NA	TGTGCCAGCAGCTTAGCGAAGCAAGAGCCCCAGCATTTT	CASSLAKQEPQHF
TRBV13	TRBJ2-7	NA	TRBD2	TGTGCCAGCAGTTCGGGGGGGAAATACGAGCAGTACTTC	CASSSGGKYEQYF
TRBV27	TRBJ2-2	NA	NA	TGTGCCAGCAGTTCCCCAGGGTACGGGGAGCTGTTTTTT	CASSSPGYGELFF
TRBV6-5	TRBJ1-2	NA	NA	TGTGCCAGCAGAGGAGGGCAAAACAACTATGGCTACACCTTC	CASRGGQNNYGYTF
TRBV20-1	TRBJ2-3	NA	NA	TGCAGTGCTAGTACAGGATCAGATACGCAGTATTTT	CSASTGSDTQYF
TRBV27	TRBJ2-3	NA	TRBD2	TGTGCCAGCAGTGTGACTAGCGGGGTTGCAGATACGCAGTATTTT	CASSVTSGVADTQYF
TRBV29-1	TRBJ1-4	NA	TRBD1	TGCAGCGTTGACGGGCAGGGGGATAATGAAAAACTGTTTTTT	CSVDGQGDNEKLFF
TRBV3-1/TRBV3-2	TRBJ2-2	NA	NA	TGTGCCAGCAGCCAAGGAACCGAGGCCGGCGCCGGGGAGCTGTTTTTT	CASSQGTEAGAGELFF
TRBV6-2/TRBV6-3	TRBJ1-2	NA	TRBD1	TGTGCCAGCAGTTACGATAACAGGGGAGGCTCTGGCTACACCTTC	CASSYDNRGGSGYTF
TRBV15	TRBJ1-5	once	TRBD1	TGTGCCACCAGCAGCTCGGGACAGGGAAACAATCAGCCCCAGCATTTT	CATSSSGQGNNQPQHF
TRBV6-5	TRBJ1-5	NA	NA	TGTGCCAGCAATTATGACAGCCCAAGCAATCAGCCCCAGCATTTT	CASNYDSPSNQPQHF
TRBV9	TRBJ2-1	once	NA	TGTGCCAGCAGCTCACGGGTCAATGAGCAGTTCTTC	CASSSRVNEQFF
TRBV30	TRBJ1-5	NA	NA	TGTGCCTGGAGCGGGGGGAGCAATCAGCCCCAGCATTTT	CAWSGGSNQPQHF
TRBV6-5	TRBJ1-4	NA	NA	TGTGCCAGCAGTTACTTGGGCGCAACTAATGAAAAACTGTTTTTT	CASSYLGATNEKLFF
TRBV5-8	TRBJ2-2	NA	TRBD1	TGCGCGGGACAGGGGCCCGGGGAGCTGTTTTTT	CAGQGPGELFF
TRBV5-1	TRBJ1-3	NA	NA	TGCGCCAGCAGCCAGGATATGTTGTACACCATATATTTT	CASSQDMLYTIYF
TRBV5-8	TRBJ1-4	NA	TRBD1	TGTGCCAGCAGCTTAGGGGGCCAGCGGTATGGTGAAAAACTGTTTTTT	CASSLGGQRYGEKLFF
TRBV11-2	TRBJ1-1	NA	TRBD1	TGTGCCAGCAGCTTAGCACCTCCGGGACAGGGGTATTTCACTGAAGCTTTCTTT	CASSLAPPGQGYFTEAFF
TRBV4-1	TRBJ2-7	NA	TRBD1	TGCGCCAGCAGCCAAGGACAGGGGGCCTACGAGCAGTACTTC	CASSQGQGAYEQYF
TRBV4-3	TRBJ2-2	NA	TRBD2	TGCGCCAGCAGCCCAGGGCTCGGGGGGACCGGGGAGCTGTTTTTT	CASSPGLGGTGELFF
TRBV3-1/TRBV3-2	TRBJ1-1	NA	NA	TGTGCCAGCAGGGGGGCCCAGAACACTGAAGCTTTCTTT	CASRGAQNTEAFF